The rows below give T cell receptor beta chains drawn from one sample of a study of HIV-infected patients and healthy controls. TCRdb independently ran MiXCR on the 5' RACE reads; one entry per CDR3 protein. Of about 13,000 distinct CDR3 sequences in the sample, about 10% were seen once. Input material: blood. The source is an adult in good health. CDR3s include the opening cysteine and the closing phenylalanine or tryptophan. The listing skips clone size in some rows; elsewhere it reads once, few, many or a size class.

j_call clone_size v_call cdr3_aa
TRBJ2-5 few TRBV3-1 CASSQGAETQYF
TRBJ1-1 few TRBV25-1 CASSLWRLPNTEAFF
TRBJ2-1 many TRBV3-1 CASSQGKAVLYNEQFF
TRBJ1-2 many TRBV18 CASSPEGQINYGYTF
TRBJ2-3 many TRBV25-1 CASRQLPTDTQYF
TRBJ2-3 . TRBV20-1 CSAREGGPSDTQYF
TRBJ1-1 . TRBV15 CATSVQENTEAFF
TRBJ1-6 many TRBV13 CASSHGQGIPSPLHF
TRBJ1-6 medium-sized TRBV5-1 CASNVAGENSPLHF
TRBJ1-1 many TRBV20-1 CSAGRGGTEAFF
TRBJ1-1 many TRBV28 CASILTGNPEAFF
TRBJ2-3 . TRBV12-3/TRBV12-4 CASSLALGRAGDTQYF
TRBJ2-3 many TRBV27 CASSFSSTDTQYF
TRBJ2-3 many TRBV29-1 CSVEVTDTQYF
TRBJ1-1 medium-sized TRBV20-1 CSARGGGDTEAFF
TRBJ2-2 many TRBV6-2/TRBV6-3 CASSYDSYTGELFF
TRBJ2-1 . TRBV6-5 CASSYSRVAGAAHEQFF
TRBJ2-7 medium-sized TRBV5-6 CASSFPRGSHEQYF
TRBJ2-3 many TRBV15 CATSRRVSTDTQYF